This T cell receptor beta chain emerged from a study of blood T cell repertoires in COVID-19. Study-level information: Specimens from acute and convalescent COVID-19 originated in the United States, Italy and Spain. PBMCs, B-cell-depleted T cells, or T cells were the source of the cDNA or gDNA that made up the material.

In the study's own analysis: Quantification of nucleated cells was approximated via reference gene primer amplification. Here immunoSEQ multiplex PCR was the method, and the copy in TCRdb shows in-frame clones only, minus some. That table supplies the V and J calls and clone size; D and trimming were determined from the DNA. The data hold about 390,000 clones, with around 87% observed a single time. This CDR3 comprises 13 residues. From germline, CDR1 is GTSNPN and CDR2 SVGIG (reference sequence). J gave up 3 bases and V 8 bases, and 5 bases lay outside the gene matches. Seattle-derived patients entered the study during active infection and were followed longitudinally. By share of the sample, this clone is large.

The clonotype originates from a woman aged 55-75 years with COVID-19, enrolled during active disease. The rearrangement uses TRBV30 and TRBJ1-1; 11 nucleotides align to TRBD1. The sample comprised peripheral blood. The CDR3 sequence: CAGWGQGDTEAFF. In nucleotides, the CDR3 is TGTGCCGGCTGGGGACAGGGGGACACTGAAGCTTTCTTT.